Only a few counts were recorded for the clone carrying this T cell receptor (beta chain). Its antigen is unknown. Production of TCR cDNA was by 5'RACE template switching, which also added a universal primer site and UMIs. Via MiXCR, TCRdb re-called the 5' RACE reads, giving one row per CDR3 protein. The sample contains a few hundred thousand distinct CDR3 sequences, about 10% of which appear only once. With 4 bases clipped from V and 6 bases from J, the junction kept 12 bases outside the gene matches. The CDR3 is 15 amino acids. The germline gives CDR1 SGHRS, CDR2 YFSETQ. The sample is drawn from a study of T cells after yellow fever vaccination. Points from the study as a whole: Detected again after the booster were most primary-vaccination clones, at approximately 96% CD4 and 88% CD8.

The chain couples TRBV5-1 to TRBJ2-7, with TRBD1 identical over 8 bases. The sample was CD4+ T cells sorted from PBMCs, taken 5 days after the yellow fever booster vaccination. The sequence came from a man younger than 35 who received the YFV17D yellow fever vaccine. The CDR3 here is CASSKTPGGSVEQYF. Here the CDR3 DNA reads TGCGCCAGCAGCAAGACCCCAGGGGGCTCCGTCGAGCAGTACTTC.